The rows below give T cell receptor beta chains drawn from one sample of a study of graft-versus-host responses after intestinal transplantation. Antigens of these TCRs are unknown. Profiled with immunoSEQ multiplex PCR; TCRdb holds only in-frame clones, not every one. The sample has 81,000 or so clones; over 80% are singletons. The material was unstimulated CD8+ T cells sorted from spleen or lymph node cells, obtained before transplant. These receptors were taken from a human donor who was the organ donor for an intestinal transplant. The CDR3 runs from the conserved cysteine through the conserved F or W. Each record gives: J gene, clone size, V gene, CDR3 protein. The size field is filled for only some rows; it gives once, few, many or a size class.

TRBJ1-2 NA TRBV13 CASSRTGPSGYTF
TRBJ1-2 NA TRBV4-1 CASSQAEQEANYGYTF
TRBJ1-5 NA TRBV27 CASSPGQVLWAQHF
TRBJ2-1 NA TRBV7-9 CASSQTSASSYNEQFF
TRBJ2-3 few TRBV5-6 CASSLASGREGYQRDTQYF
TRBJ2-7 NA TRBV25-1 CASSEYTGVSEQYF
TRBJ2-7 NA TRBV19 CASSPLASGGLYEQYF
TRBJ2-5 once TRBV28 CASSLTQGLETQYF
TRBJ1-6 NA TRBV6-6 CASSYPIQGNSPLHF
TRBJ2-7 NA TRBV5-1 CASNLDPGLEEEQYF
TRBJ2-5 NA TRBV5-3 CARRGGQETQYF
TRBJ2-7 NA TRBV27 CASSLQGAGLYEQYF
TRBJ1-1 NA TRBV18 CASSPGTVNTEAFF
TRBJ1-2 once TRBV2 CASSEDPGQGADGYTF
TRBJ2-5 NA TRBV6-1 CASSENRLAPHQETQYF
TRBJ2-1 NA TRBV7-9 CASSSSGVGALWQFF
TRBJ2-7 NA TRBV30 CAWSGGNSYEQYF